The clone carrying this TCR beta chain was detected only once. Its specificity is not known. The libraries were made with immunoSEQ version 4 in survey mode. Method: immunoSEQ multiplex PCR; TCRdb's copy keeps in-frame clones and lacks some. The sample yields over 40,000 clones, 78% seen once. The stimulus was an HIV-1 Gag 15-mer peptide pool, about 1.1 ug/peptide/mL. CD40L-negative CD69-negative CD45RO-high memory CD4+ T cells were sorted as populations depleted of antigen-responding cells. These HIV-1-infected adults initiated suppressive ART in chronic infection. After removal of 5 bases from V and 10 bases from J, the junction contained 7 bases not matched to a gene. Per germline, CDR1 PRHDT and CDR2 FYEKMQ (reference sequence). The CDR3 is 14 residues long. The sample comes from a study of persistence of HIV-infected CD4 T cells. The overall study: Multiple blood draws of up to roughly 180 mL, except two donors with single leukapheresis. Study observations and caveats: Compared with CD3/CD28-stimulated cells, CMV- and Gag-responding cells showed lower TCRbeta richness.

This chain links TRBV13 with TRBJ1-6, with TRBD1 identical over 8 bases. The source was CD4+ T cells sorted from PBMCs after roughly 18-hour stimulation, collected from a patient who received antiretroviral therapy. The TCR sequence derives from an adult man with HIV who was CMV-seropositive. The CDR3: CASSLQGARSPLHF. CDR3 DNA sequence: TGTGCCAGCAGCCTCCAGGGGGCACGATCACCCCTCCACTTT. Looking up the rest from reference TRBV13 and TRBJ1-6 gives the full variable domain: AAGVIQSPRHLIKEKRETATLKCYPIPRHDTVYWYQQGPGQDPQFLISFYEKMQSDKGSIPDRFSAQQFSDYHSELNMSSLELGDSALYFCASSLQGARSPLHFGNGTRLTVT.